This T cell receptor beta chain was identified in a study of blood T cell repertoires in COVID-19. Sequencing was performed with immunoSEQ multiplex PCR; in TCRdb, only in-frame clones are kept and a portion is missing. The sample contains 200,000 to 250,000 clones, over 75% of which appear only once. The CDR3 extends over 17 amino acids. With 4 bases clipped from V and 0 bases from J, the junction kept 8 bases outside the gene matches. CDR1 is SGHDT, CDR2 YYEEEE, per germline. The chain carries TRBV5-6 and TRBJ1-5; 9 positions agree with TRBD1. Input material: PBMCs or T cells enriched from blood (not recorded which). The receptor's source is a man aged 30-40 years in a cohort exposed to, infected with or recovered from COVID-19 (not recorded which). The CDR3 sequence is CASSRGQGFFSNQPQHF. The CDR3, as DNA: TGTGCCAGCAGCCGGGGACAGGGTTTTTTTAGCAATCAGCCCCAGCATTTT. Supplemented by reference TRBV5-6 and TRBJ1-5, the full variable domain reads DAGVTQSPTHLIKTRGQQVTLRCSPKSGHDTVSWYQQALGQGPQFIFQYYEEEERQRGNFPDRFSGHQFPNYSSELNVNALLLGDSALYLCASSRGQGFFSNQPQHFGDGTRLSIL.